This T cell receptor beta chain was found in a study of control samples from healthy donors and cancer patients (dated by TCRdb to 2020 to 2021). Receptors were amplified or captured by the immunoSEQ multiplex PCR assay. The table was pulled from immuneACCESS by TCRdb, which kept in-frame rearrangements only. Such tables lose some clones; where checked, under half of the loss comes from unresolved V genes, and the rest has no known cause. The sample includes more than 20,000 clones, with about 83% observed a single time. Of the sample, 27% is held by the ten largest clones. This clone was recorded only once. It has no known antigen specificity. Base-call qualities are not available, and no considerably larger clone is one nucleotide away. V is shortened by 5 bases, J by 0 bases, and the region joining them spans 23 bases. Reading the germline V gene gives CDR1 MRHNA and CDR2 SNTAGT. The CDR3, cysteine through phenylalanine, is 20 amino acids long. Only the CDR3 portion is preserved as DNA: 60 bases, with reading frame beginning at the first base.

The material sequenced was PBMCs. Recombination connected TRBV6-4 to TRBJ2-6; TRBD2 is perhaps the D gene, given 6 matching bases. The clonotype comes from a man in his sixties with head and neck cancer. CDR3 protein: CASSPDPLGLRLSGANVLTF. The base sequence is TGTGCCAGCAGTCCCGACCCACTGGGACTGCGTCTCTCTGGGGCCAACGTCCTGACTTTC.